Shown below are 23 T cell receptor beta chains from a single sample sequenced in a study of T-cell memory formation after mild COVID-19. TCRdb called the 5' RACE reads again in MiXCR, with one record for every CDR3 protein. Of 310,000 or so distinct CDR3 sequences in the sample, less than 20% are singletons; the top ten hold approximately 23%. Source material: PBMCs or a T cell subset sorted from them (not recorded which). All receptors derive from a man between 18 and 35 years old who had mild COVID-19 (a few samples of this study predate the infection). Cell type and time point are not known.

The chain joins TRBV12-3 or TRBV12-4 to TRBJ2-7; 7 bases agree with TRBD1. This CDR3 is 13 amino acids long. J gave up 2 bases and V 4 bases, and 2 bases lay outside the gene matches. The CDR3 loop reads CASSSTGTYEQYV. In DNA, the CDR3 is TGTGCCAGCAGTTCGACAGGGACCTACGAGCAGTACGTC.

This clonotype was counted only a few times. The rearrangement joins TRBV5-6 to TRBJ1-2, with D hard to call. The germline V gene has CDR1 SGHDT and CDR2 YYEEEE. Trimming left V 4 bases short and J 1 base short, with 11 bases between. The CDR3 is 14 amino acids. The CDR3 region is CASSVPKINYGYTF. Here the CDR3 DNA reads TGTGCCAGCAGCGTCCCGAAAATTAACTATGGCTACACCTTC.

This chain connects TRBV9 to TRBJ2-1; D may match TRBD1 or TRBD2 (5 bases each). The CDR3 extends over 15 amino acids. The germline CDR1 and CDR2 sequences are SGDLS and YYNGEE. V was shortened by 5 bases and J by 0 bases, with 12 bases between the two germline ends. The CDR3 DNA sequence: TGTGCCAGCAGGGTCGCAGGGAGCTCCTACAATGAGCAGTTCTTC. Residues: CASRVAGSSYNEQFF.

This clonotype has only a few counts. The CDR3 region is CASSVNDNYGYTF. The CDR3, as DNA: TGTGCCAGCAGCGTAAATGATAACTATGGCTACACCTTC. The J gene is TRBJ1-2, the V gene TRBV9, with D unresolved. Germline CDR1 is SGDLS and CDR2 is YYNGEE. V gave up 1 base and J gave up 1 base, with 5 bases separating them. This CDR3 region has 13 residues.

The V gene is TRBV19, the J gene TRBJ1-5; D is uncertain. Germline-derived CDR1 and CDR2 are LNHDA and SQIVND (reference sequence). The CDR3 totals 13 residues. Trimming cost V 6 bases and J 5 bases, with 11 bases left between them. CDR3 loop: CASSWSKYQPQHF. The CDR3 nucleotides read TGTGCCAGTAGCTGGAGCAAGTATCAGCCCCAGCATTTT.

This clonotype was picked up many times. This chain uses TRBV12-3 or TRBV12-4 with TRBJ1-1, with 7 bases fitting TRBD1. This CDR3 comprises 18 residues. Trimming at V came to 4 bases and at J to 0 bases, leaving 14 bases not matched to a gene. CDR3 bases: TGTGCCAGCAGTTCAACAGGGGCGAGGGCCCCAGTGAACACTGAAGCTTTCTTT. Translation gives CASSSTGARAPVNTEAFF.

The gene calls are TRBV19 and TRBJ1-3; 7 positions match TRBD1. Germline CDR1 and CDR2: LNHDA and SQIVND (reference sequence). V lost 3 bases to trimming and J lost 0 bases; unmatched junction nucleotides: 2. The CDR3 extends over 15 amino acids. For the CDR3, the DNA is TGTGCCAGTAGTATGGGACAGATCTCTGGAAACACCATATATTTT. This translates into CASSMGQISGNTIYF.

This clonotype was seen only a few times. The chain joins TRBV12-3 or TRBV12-4 to TRBJ2-2; 8 bases map to TRBD2. The CDR3 is made up of 14 amino acids. V lost 3 bases, J lost 6 bases, and 3 bases stayed unmatched. CDR3 DNA sequence: TGTGCCAGCAGTTTGAGAGCGGGAGCCGGGGAGCTGTTTTTT. This codes for CASSLRAGAGELFF.

This clonotype was seen a handful of times. V usage is TRBV6-6 and J usage is TRBJ2-7; D may be TRBD2 (5 bases). V was trimmed by 6 bases and J by 5 bases, leaving 17 bases between them. Germline loops: CDR1 MNHNY, CDR2 SVGAGI (reference sequence). The CDR3 consists of 14 residues. This chain's CDR3 is CASSPRAFLDEQYV. CDR3 coding DNA: TGTGCCAGCAGCCCGCGGGCCTTCCTCGACGAGCAGTACGTC.

Only a few counts were recorded for this clonotype. V and J are TRBV20-1 and TRBJ2-7; 11 bases map to TRBD2. This CDR3 region has 14 residues. Per germline, CDR1 DFQATT and CDR2 SNEGSKA (reference sequence). The junction had 9 bases not matched to a gene; V was cut back by 5 bases and J by 6 bases. The CDR3 region is CSAALAGGLSEQYV. Here the CDR3 DNA reads TGCAGTGCTGCCCTAGCGGGGGGCCTCTCCGAGCAGTACGTC.

This clonotype was picked up many times. The chain recombines TRBV29-1 with TRBJ2-7; 7 positions match TRBD1. Germline assignment: CDR1 SQVTM and CDR2 ANQGSEA. This CDR3 has 12 amino acids. After removal of 6 bases from V and 5 bases from J, the junction contained 7 bases not matched to a gene. In nucleotides, the CDR3 is TGCAGCGTGGTAAGAGACAGGGACGAGCAGTACTTC. Translation: CSVVRDRDEQYF.

This clonotype was observed a handful of times. The genes are TRBV29-1 and TRBJ2-5, with 7 bases lining up with TRBD2. The germline V gene has CDR1 SQVTM and CDR2 ANQGSEA. This CDR3 has 12 residues. After removal of 4 bases from V and 5 bases from J, the junction contained 4 bases not matched to a gene. For the CDR3, the DNA is TGCAGCGTTGCCCTAGCGGCCGAGACCCAGTACTTC. It specifies CSVALAAETQYF. The full variable domain, in which reference TRBV29-1 and TRBJ2-5 provide the parts outside the CDR3, is SAVISQKPSRDICQRGTSLTIQCQVDSQVTMMFWYRQQPGQSLTLIATANQGSEATYESGFVIDKFPISRPNLTFSTLTVSNMSPEDSSIYLCSVALAAETQYFGPGTRLLVL.

In this sample, this clonotype turned up a few times. The V and J genes are TRBV6-5 and TRBJ2-2; TRBD1 agrees at 8 bases. CDR1 and CDR2 (germline): MNHEY, SVGAGI. CDR3 length equals 16 residues. V dropped 5 bases and J dropped 0; count of bases not matched to a gene: 5. CDR3 region: CASSTTGQANTGELFF. The CDR3, as DNA: TGTGCCAGCAGTACCACGGGACAGGCGAACACCGGGGAGCTGTTTTTT.

The V and J genes are TRBV12-3 or TRBV12-4 and TRBJ1-1; D uncertain. CDR3 length equals 17 residues. Trimming stripped 0 bases from V and 0 bases from J, with 14 bases between. This CDR3 is CASSLAWASRMNTEAFF. DNA for the CDR3: TGTGCCAGCAGTTTAGCCTGGGCCAGCCGGATGAACACTGAAGCTTTCTTT.

This clonotype was detected a few times. V gene TRBV6-5 combines with J gene TRBJ2-7, with 11 positions matching TRBD1. The J segment lost 6 bases and the V segment lost 9 bases, leaving 7 bases of the junction unmatched. This CDR3 comprises 13 residues. Germline CDR1 and CDR2: MNHEY and SVGAGI. The CDR3 coding sequence is TGTGCCAGGGTGGAAGGGACAGGGGGCGAGCAGTACGTC. As protein: CARVEGTGGEQYV.

The chain is built from TRBV9 and TRBJ2-3, with a possible D match to TRBD2 (7 bases). The CDR3 runs to 16 residues. V lost 0 bases and J lost 0, with 11 bases in between. Germline CDR1 and CDR2: SGDLS and YYNGEE. The CDR3 bases are TGTGCCAGCAGCGTAGCGGGGGGCCTGAGCACAGATACGCAGTATTTT. Protein product: CASSVAGGLSTDTQYF.

This clonotype was recorded many times. V is TRBV10-1 and J is TRBJ2-1; tentative D call: TRBD2 (6 bases). Germline V gene sequence: CDR1 WNHNN, CDR2 SYGVQD (reference sequence). Trimming took 3 bases from V and 6 from J, leaving 15 bases between them. This CDR3 contains 15 residues. CDR3 loop: CASSESGGDFNEQFF. The CDR3 DNA is TGCGCCAGCAGTGAATCGGGCGGGGACTTCAATGAGCAGTTCTTC.

This clonotype was counted only a few times. The chain recombines TRBV7-2 with TRBJ2-1; 10 positions match TRBD1. Per germline, CDR1 SGHTA and CDR2 FQGNSA. J gave up 7 bases and V 2 bases, and 5 bases lay outside the gene matches. This CDR3 contains 15 residues. The CDR3 region has the DNA TGTGCCAGCAGCTTATGGACAGGGGGTAGGAATGAGCAGTTCTTC. Its translation: CASSLWTGGRNEQFF.

This clonotype showed up many times. The gene calls are TRBV10-3 and TRBJ2-3, with D possibly TRBD2 on 7 matching bases. The CDR3 is 18 amino acids. Germline values: CDR1 ENHRY, CDR2 SYGVKD. The ends were cut back, 6 bases at V and 6 bases at J, with 28 bases in the middle. Written as DNA, the CDR3 is TGTGCCATCAGCCTGGGGGGGCTTCGAGCGGGGAGGGCGGATACGCAGTATTTT. Residues: CAISLGGLRAGRADTQYF.

This clonotype was found a few times. The chain has TRBV6-6 and TRBJ2-3; unclear D gene. V lost 5 bases, J lost 2 bases, and 14 bases lay in between. This CDR3 contains 15 residues. Germline V gene lookup returns CDR1 MNHNY and CDR2 SVGAGI (reference sequence). CDR3 nucleotide sequence: TGTGCCAGCAGTCATCGAGCAGAGGCCACAGATACGCAGTATTTT. Translated: CASSHRAEATDTQYF.

The V gene is TRBV29-1, the J gene TRBJ2-1, with unresolved D. The CDR3 extends over 14 amino acids. CDR1 is SQVTM, CDR2 ANQGSEA, per germline. Trimming shortened V by 5 bases and J by 8 bases, and 19 bases separated the two germline ends. The CDR3 DNA is TGCAGCGTTACCCCCCCAGGCTCCGGCCATGAGCAGTTCTTC. Protein: CSVTPPGSGHEQFF.

The chain recombines TRBV20-1 with TRBJ1-5, with D uncertain. The CDR3 consists of 12 residues. Germline V lookup: CDR1 DFQATT, CDR2 SNEGSKA (reference sequence). V lost 6 bases, J lost 10 bases, and 16 bases lay in between. CDR3 coding DNA: TGCAGTGCCTTCGGATCCTTAGGACCCCAGCATTTT. This codes for CSAFGSLGPQHF.

The chain employs TRBV7-2 and TRBJ1-1; no definite D call. V was shortened by 4 bases and J by 4 bases, with 10 bases between the two germline ends. There are 13 residues in the CDR3. Germline V gene data show CDR1 as SGHTA and CDR2 as FQGNSA. CDR3 in amino acids: CASSSARVTEAFF. DNA of the CDR3: TGTGCCAGCAGCTCAGCCCGGGTCACTGAAGCTTTCTTT. The full variable domain, with the rest looked up from reference TRBV7-2 and TRBJ1-1, is GAGVSQSPSNKVTEKGKDVELRCDPISGHTALYWYRQSLGQGLEFLIYFQGNSAPDKSGLPSDRFSAERTGGSVSTLTIQRTQQEDSAVYLCASSSARVTEAFFGQGTRLTVV.